Listed below are T cell receptor beta chains from one sample, sequenced in a study of T cell changes during pregnancy in multiple sclerosis. Sequencing used immunoSEQ multiplex PCR; TCRdb keeps in-frame clones, though not all of them. The sample yields 40,000 to 50,000 clones, roughly 93% seen once. This material consisted of CD8+ T cells from peripheral blood mononuclear cells, taken in the third trimester of pregnancy. The receptors were gathered from a female donor with multiple sclerosis, enrolled in a pregnancy study. Both conserved end residues are part of each CDR3. The D gene is left open where the match is weak. The listing skips clone size in some rows; elsewhere it reads once, few, many or a size class.

abundance: NA; d_gene: NA; j_gene: TRBJ2-7; v_gene: TRBV21-1; CDR3nt: TGTGCCAGCAGTTCAGCCCCCGGACTAGCGGGGTCCTACGAGCAGTACTTC; CDR3aa: CASSSAPGLAGSYEQYF
abundance: once; d_gene: TRBD1; j_gene: TRBJ2-7; v_gene: TRBV7-9; CDR3nt: TGTGCCAGCAGCTCCAACCGGGACAGGGGGCGTTCAGAGCAGTACTTC; CDR3aa: CASSSNRDRGRSEQYF
abundance: NA; d_gene: TRBD2; j_gene: TRBJ2-5; v_gene: TRBV7-9; CDR3nt: TGTGCCAGCAGCGGGCCGGGACTAGCGGAGCCCCAAGAGACCCAGTACTTC; CDR3aa: CASSGPGLAEPQETQYF
abundance: NA; d_gene: TRBD2; j_gene: TRBJ2-1; v_gene: TRBV19; CDR3nt: TGTGCCAGTGCCGGGACTAGCGGGATCTCCTACAATGAGCAGTTCTTC; CDR3aa: CASAGTSGISYNEQFF
abundance: NA; d_gene: TRBD1; j_gene: TRBJ1-2; v_gene: TRBV5-4; CDR3nt: TGTGCCAGCAGCTTCCGGACAGGTGAAAATTACTATGGCTACACCTTC; CDR3aa: CASSFRTGENYYGYTF
abundance: NA; d_gene: TRBD2; j_gene: TRBJ2-7; v_gene: TRBV7-6; CDR3nt: TGTGCCAGCAGCCCAGGACTAGCTGCCTACGAGCAGTACTTC; CDR3aa: CASSPGLAAYEQYF
abundance: NA; d_gene: NA; j_gene: TRBJ2-1; v_gene: TRBV7-7; CDR3nt: TGTGCTAGCAGCTTAGCGTCGCTAGCGCCCTACAATGAGCAGTTCTTC; CDR3aa: CASSLASLAPYNEQFF
abundance: NA; d_gene: NA; j_gene: TRBJ1-1; v_gene: TRBV7-9; CDR3nt: TGTGCCAGCAGCCCCTGGGCAGGCAGTAACACTGAAGCTTTCTTT; CDR3aa: CASSPWAGSNTEAFF
abundance: NA; d_gene: NA; j_gene: TRBJ1-6; v_gene: TRBV4-2; CDR3nt: TGTGCCAGCAGCACGGACTTGAATTCACCCCTCCACTTT; CDR3aa: CASSTDLNSPLHF
abundance: NA; d_gene: TRBD2; j_gene: TRBJ2-7; v_gene: TRBV13; CDR3nt: TGTGCCAGCAGCACACGGACGGGAGGGTGGGAGCAGTACTTC; CDR3aa: CASSTRTGGWEQYF
abundance: NA; d_gene: TRBD2; j_gene: TRBJ2-7; v_gene: TRBV28; CDR3nt: TGTGCCAGCAGTTTGGCGGGAGGGAATCTCGTATACGAGCAGTACTTC; CDR3aa: CASSLAGGNLVYEQYF
abundance: NA; d_gene: NA; j_gene: TRBJ1-4; v_gene: TRBV7-6; CDR3nt: TGTGCCAGCAGCTTAACAGGGCGTGAAGTCCCTGCTATGAGAATAAGCTCGGAAAAACTGTTTTTT; CDR3aa: CASSLTGREVPAMRISSEKLFF
abundance: NA; d_gene: TRBD2; j_gene: TRBJ2-7; v_gene: TRBV11-2; CDR3nt: TGTGCCAGCAGCTTACTTAGCGGGAGTTACTACGAGCAGTACTTC; CDR3aa: CASSLLSGSYYEQYF
abundance: NA; d_gene: NA; j_gene: TRBJ1-4; v_gene: TRBV28; CDR3nt: TGTGCCAGCAGTTTATTTTCAGGGTCAGTTGGTGAAAAACTGTTTTTT; CDR3aa: CASSLFSGSVGEKLFF
abundance: NA; d_gene: NA; j_gene: TRBJ2-7; v_gene: TRBV7-8; CDR3nt: TGTGCCAGCAGCTTATCGGGCTTAACGGGGAGTTACGACGAGCAGTACTTC; CDR3aa: CASSLSGLTGSYDEQYF
abundance: once; d_gene: TRBD1; j_gene: TRBJ2-1; v_gene: TRBV10-3; CDR3nt: TGTGCCATCAGTGAGTCGGGGGACAGTTACAATGAGCAGTTCTTC; CDR3aa: CAISESGDSYNEQFF
abundance: NA; d_gene: NA; j_gene: TRBJ2-1; v_gene: TRBV6-1; CDR3nt: TGTGCCAGTCGTTTTAATGAGCAGTTCTTC; CDR3aa: CASRFNEQFF
abundance: NA; d_gene: NA; j_gene: TRBJ2-7; v_gene: TRBV28; CDR3nt: TGTGCCAGCAGTTTACTCGTACAGGCCGGGGGATACGAGCAGTACTTC; CDR3aa: CASSLLVQAGGYEQYF
abundance: NA; d_gene: TRBD2; j_gene: TRBJ2-7; v_gene: TRBV11-2; CDR3nt: TGTGCCAGCAGCTTGTCCCTACTAGCGGGAGGCCCCTACGAGCAGTACTTC; CDR3aa: CASSLSLLAGGPYEQYF
abundance: NA; d_gene: NA; j_gene: TRBJ2-5; v_gene: TRBV7-9; CDR3nt: TGTGCCAGCAGCTTAGGCGGGGCCGGGTCGGGGGAGACCCAGTACTTC; CDR3aa: CASSLGGAGSGETQYF
abundance: NA; d_gene: TRBD2; j_gene: TRBJ2-1; v_gene: TRBV5-1; CDR3nt: TGCGCCAGCAGCTTTGAGCGGGAGACTTACAATGAGCAGTTCTTC; CDR3aa: CASSFERETYNEQFF
abundance: NA; d_gene: TRBD2; j_gene: TRBJ2-7; v_gene: TRBV4-2; CDR3nt: TGTGCCAGCAGCCAAGATCCAGCGGGGTACTACGAGCAGTACTTC; CDR3aa: CASSQDPAGYYEQYF
abundance: NA; d_gene: NA; j_gene: TRBJ2-1; v_gene: TRBV12-1; CDR3nt: TGTGCCAGCAGCTTTTCCACAGCCCGACAGGGGGCACCCTACAATGAGCAGTTCTTC; CDR3aa: CASSFSTARQGAPYNEQFF
abundance: NA; d_gene: NA; j_gene: TRBJ2-7; v_gene: TRBV27; CDR3nt: TGTGCCACCTCTTATGTGGGCGCCTACGAGCAGTACTTC; CDR3aa: CATSYVGAYEQYF
abundance: NA; d_gene: TRBD1; j_gene: TRBJ2-1; v_gene: TRBV27; CDR3nt: TGTGCCAGCAGTTTATGGTGGGGACAGGGGTCCTACAATGAGCAGTTCTTC; CDR3aa: CASSLWWGQGSYNEQFF
abundance: NA; d_gene: NA; j_gene: TRBJ1-1; v_gene: TRBV20-1; CDR3nt: TGCAGGGACGGGGGGGACACTGAAGCTTTCTTT; CDR3aa: CRDGGDTEAFF
abundance: once; d_gene: TRBD1; j_gene: TRBJ2-1; v_gene: TRBV6-6; CDR3nt: TGTGCCAGCAGTTACGAGGGGGCGACGGATGAGCAGTTCTTC; CDR3aa: CASSYEGATDEQFF
abundance: NA; d_gene: TRBD1; j_gene: TRBJ2-5; v_gene: TRBV6-6; CDR3nt: TGTGCCAGCAGTTACGTGGGACAGGGGGGAAATGAGACCCAGTACTTC; CDR3aa: CASSYVGQGGNETQYF